A selection of T cell receptor beta chains follows, all from one sample in a study of shared clonotypes between healthy human individuals. The method was immunoSEQ multiplex PCR; TCRdb's version includes in-frame clones alone and lacks a portion of them. The sample contains some 1.5 million clones, around 97% of which appear only once. The material sequenced was naive CD4+ T cells sorted from blood. The source is a man aged 25 to 45 in good health. The CDR3 runs from the conserved cysteine through the conserved F or W. The order of the fields is CDR3 DNA, CDR3 protein, clone size, V gene, D gene, J gene. D genes are given only for firm matches. A row's size may be missing; if present it is once, few, many or a size class.

CDR3 DNA: TGTGCCAGCAAAGGGACTAGCGGGAGTTCCTACAATGAGCAGTTCTTC; CDR3 protein: CASKGTSGSSYNEQFF; clone size: .; V gene: TRBV6-6; D gene: TRBD2; J gene: TRBJ2-1
CDR3 DNA: TGTGCCAGTAGTATTGGTACGGTGACTAGCTACGAGCAGTACTTC; CDR3 protein: CASSIGTVTSYEQYF; clone size: .; V gene: TRBV19; D gene: .; J gene: TRBJ2-7
CDR3 DNA: TGTGCCACCAGCAGAGATACTAGCGGGAGGGCCTGGGTCGGGGAGCTGTTTTTT; CDR3 protein: CATSRDTSGRAWVGELFF; clone size: .; V gene: TRBV15; D gene: TRBD2; J gene: TRBJ2-2
CDR3 DNA: TGTGCCAGCAGCTTGGCTGGGGGTCACACAGATACGCAGTATTTT; CDR3 protein: CASSLAGGHTDTQYF; clone size: once; V gene: TRBV5-6; D gene: .; J gene: TRBJ2-3
CDR3 DNA: TGTGCCAGCAGTGAAGTAGTGAACACTGAAGCTTTCTTT; CDR3 protein: CASSEVVNTEAFF; clone size: .; V gene: TRBV6-1; D gene: .; J gene: TRBJ1-1
CDR3 DNA: TGTGCCAGCTCAAACCTATTCGGGGGCCAAGAGACCCAGTACTTC; CDR3 protein: CASSNLFGGQETQYF; clone size: .; V gene: TRBV18; D gene: .; J gene: TRBJ2-5
CDR3 DNA: TGTGCCACCGCCGACAGGGGAGCCCAAGAGACCCAGTACTTC; CDR3 protein: CATADRGAQETQYF; clone size: .; V gene: TRBV10-3; D gene: TRBD1; J gene: TRBJ2-5
CDR3 DNA: TGTGCCAGCAGACTCTCACAGACTCTCTCTGAAGCTTTCTTT; CDR3 protein: CASRLSQTLSEAFF; clone size: .; V gene: TRBV28; D gene: .; J gene: TRBJ1-1
CDR3 DNA: TGTGCCAGCAGCCTTAGCGGGAATAACTACGAGCAGTACTTC; CDR3 protein: CASSLSGNNYEQYF; clone size: .; V gene: TRBV5-4; D gene: TRBD2; J gene: TRBJ2-7
CDR3 DNA: TGTGCCAGCTCACTGTCAGGGACCGGGGCCAACGTCCTGACTTTC; CDR3 protein: CASSLSGTGANVLTF; clone size: .; V gene: TRBV18; D gene: .; J gene: TRBJ2-6